This note documents a single T cell receptor beta chain sequence. This entry belongs to a study of cytomegalovirus exposure and HLA in healthy donors. Amplification used 60 Vbeta primers and 13 Jbeta primers. Only in-frame clones appear in the TCRdb table, and some are missing; sequencing was by immunoSEQ multiplex PCR. The specimen's table records roughly 120,000 clones. This CDR3 contains 14 residues. V was pared by 5 bases and J by 6 bases, with 8 bases of the junction left unmatched. Germline assignment: CDR1 SGHNT and CDR2 YENEEA. This TCR was sampled from a man younger than 35 in good health and CMV-seronegative. The V and J genes are TRBV11-3 and TRBJ2-7, with 9 bases fitting TRBD1. Material for sequencing was PBMCs. CDR3 coding DNA: TGTGCCAGCAGCCCGCGGGACAGGGAGGGCGAGCAGTACTTC. Protein sequence: CASSPRDREGEQYF.